This T cell receptor (beta chain) came from a study of blood T cell repertoires in COVID-19. Turning to the study itself: Some COVID-19 samples were acute and others convalescent; all came from the United States, Italy and Spain. PBMCs, B-cell-depleted T cells, or T cells provided the cDNA or gDNA that made up the material.

Germline CDR1 is MDHEN and CDR2 is SYDVKM. V was cut by 11 bases and J by 0 bases, with 7 bases left in between. The CDR3 length is 12 residues. Per the original data handling: Estimated nucleated cell counts came from reference gene primer amplification. TCRdb's table, derived via immunoSEQ multiplex PCR, lists solely in-frame clones and lacks some. V and J calls plus clone size are reproduced from that table; the DNA served to infer D and trimming. The table records around 94,000 clones, around 86% of them present only once. The chain recombines TRBV28 with TRBJ2-2; D unclear. The sample taken for sequencing was peripheral blood. This TCR came from a man in his fifties or sixties with active or convalescent COVID-19. CDR3 protein: CAFLANTGELFF. CDR3 DNA: TGTGCCTTCCTCGCGAACACCGGGGAGCTGTTTTTT.